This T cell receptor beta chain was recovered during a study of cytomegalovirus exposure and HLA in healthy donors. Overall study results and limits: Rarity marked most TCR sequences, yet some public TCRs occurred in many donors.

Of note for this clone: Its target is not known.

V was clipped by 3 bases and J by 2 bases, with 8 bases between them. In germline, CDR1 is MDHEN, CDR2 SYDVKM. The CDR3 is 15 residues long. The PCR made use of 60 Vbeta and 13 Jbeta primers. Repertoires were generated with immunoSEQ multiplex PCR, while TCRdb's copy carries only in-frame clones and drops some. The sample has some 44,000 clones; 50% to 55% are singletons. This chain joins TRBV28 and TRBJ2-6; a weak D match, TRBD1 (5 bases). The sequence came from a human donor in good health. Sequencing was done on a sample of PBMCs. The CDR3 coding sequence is TGTGCCAGCAGTTTTAGGGGTGCTGGGGCCAACGTCCTGACTTTC. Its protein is CASSFRGAGANVLTF.